This entry features one T cell receptor (beta chain) sequence. Sequencing was performed with immunoSEQ multiplex PCR; in TCRdb, only in-frame clones are kept and a portion is missing. Of roughly 200,000 clones in the sample, about 89% were seen once. The V and J ends lost 8 bases and 11 bases respectively, with 16 bases between them. Germline CDR1 SNHLY, CDR2 FYNNEI. The CDR3 covers 13 residues. The data were taken from a study of cytomegalovirus exposure and HLA in healthy donors. The chain uses TRBV2 and TRBJ1-6, with TRBD1 as a possible D gene (6 bases). The receptor was isolated from a young man in good health and CMV-seropositive. Sequenced sample: PBMCs. The CDR3 loop is CASLGGAGTPLHF. In DNA form, the CDR3 reads TGTGCCAGCTTGGGGGGCGCGGGGACACCCCTCCACTTT.